One and the same sample provided the 8 T cell receptor beta chains below, sequenced in a study of blood T cell repertoires in COVID-19. Clones were sequenced by immunoSEQ multiplex PCR, and TCRdb holds only the in-frame ones, with some missing. The table includes approximately 450,000 clones, roughly 89% detected once. Sequenced: peripheral blood. All receptors come from a woman in her thirties with acute or convalescent COVID-19.

This chain links TRBV7-8 with TRBJ2-7, with 13 bases fitting TRBD2. Looked up from germline, CDR1 is SGHVS and CDR2 is FQNEAQ. Trimming cost V 2 bases and J 5 bases; bases outside gene matches: 12. The CDR3 covers 18 residues. CDR3 region: CASSLFLGTSGVADEQYF. The CDR3 region has the DNA TGTGCCAGCAGCTTATTCCTGGGGACTAGCGGGGTTGCTGACGAGCAGTACTTC.

The V gene is TRBV14, the J gene TRBJ1-6; 8 bases align to TRBD1. Per the germline V gene, CDR1 is SGHDN and CDR2 is FVKESK. Germline trimming cut 3 bases from V and 2 bases from J; bases unmatched to any gene: 3. This CDR3 region has 16 residues. CDR3 sequence reads: CASSHGQGPYNSPLHF. In nucleotides, the CDR3 is TGTGCCAGCAGCCATGGACAGGGCCCCTATAATTCACCCCTCCACTTT.

The chain links TRBV4-1 to TRBJ2-7; 13 nucleotides align to TRBD2. CDR1 and CDR2 (germline): MGHRA, YSYEKL. This CDR3 has 16 residues. V was pared by 3 bases and J by 3 bases, with 5 bases of the junction left unmatched. Written as DNA, the CDR3 is TGCGCCAGCAGCCAGGAACTAGCGGGGGGGCTCTACGAGCAGTACTTC. Amino acid sequence: CASSQELAGGLYEQYF.

J is TRBJ2-3 and V is TRBV18, with 12 nucleotides matching TRBD1. This CDR3 is built from 16 residues. V gave up 2 bases and J gave up 4 bases; unmatched junction bases: 4. CDR1 is KGHSH and CDR2 is LQKENI in the germline V gene. The CDR3 DNA sequence: TGTGCCAGCTCACCAGGGACAGGGGGCGCGTCAGATACGCAGTATTTT. It codes for CASSPGTGGASDTQYF. Variable domain in full (rest from reference TRBV18 and TRBJ2-3): NAGVMQNPRHLVRRRGQEARLRCSPMKGHSHVYWYRQLPEEGLKFMVYLQKENIIDESGMPKERFSAEFPKEGPSILRIQQVVRGDSAAYFCASSPGTGGASDTQYFGPGTRLTVL.

The CDR3: CASSLLAGSATQYF. CDR3 bases: TGTGCCAGCAGCTTGTTAGCAGGGTCTGCGACCCAGTACTTC. The chain has TRBV5-6 and TRBJ2-5; TRBD1 is a possible D gene (5 bases). Germline CDR1 reads SGHDT; CDR2 reads YYEEEE. This CDR3 is 14 amino acids long. The V end was cut by 1 base, the J end by 7 bases, with 14 bases between. The full variable domain, with the rest looked up from reference TRBV5-6 and TRBJ2-5, is DAGVTQSPTHLIKTRGQQVTLRCSPKSGHDTVSWYQQALGQGPQFIFQYYEEEERQRGNFPDRFSGHQFPNYSSELNVNALLLGDSALYLCASSLLAGSATQYFGPGTRLLVL.

This clone was seen once. This chain joins TRBV12-3 or TRBV12-4 and TRBJ1-6, with unresolved D. The CDR3 extends over 13 amino acids. The ends were cut back, 5 bases at V and 5 bases at J, with 7 bases in the middle. The CDR3: CASSLQHNSPLHF. The CDR3 DNA is TGTGCCAGCAGTCTACAGCATAATTCACCCCTCCACTTT.

The V and J genes are TRBV27 and TRBJ1-6; D is unresolved. Trimming removed 4 bases from V and 0 bases from J, with 7 bases in between. Germline lookup yields CDR1 MNHEY and CDR2 SMNVEV (reference sequence). CDR3 length equals 15 residues. The CDR3 DNA reads as TGTGCCAGCAGTTATGGGAGCTCCTATAATTCACCCCTCCACTTT. It encodes CASSYGSSYNSPLHF.

The chain recombines TRBV5-1 with TRBJ1-2, with 7 nucleotides matching TRBD1. There are 12 residues in the CDR3. Germline assignment: CDR1 SGHRS and CDR2 YFSETQ. Trimming at V came to 3 bases and at J to 8 bases, leaving 4 bases not matched to a gene. CDR3 amino acids: CASSSDRLGYTF. In DNA, the CDR3 is TGCGCCAGCAGCTCGGACAGGCTCGGCTACACCTTC.